This TCR beta chain is drawn from a study of cytomegalovirus exposure and HLA in healthy donors (dated by TCRdb to between 2016 and 2019). Study-wide context: An earlier analysis of approximately 640 of the donors reported roughly 300 Gb of sequence data and some 100 million unique TCR beta sequences from approximately 180 million T cells. On average, around 200,000 unique TCR beta nucleotide sequences were sequenced per donor among more than 350 genotyped donors of the cohort, with around 19% of those sequences being non-productive. The number of typed donors differed by locus: roughly 629-640 for A, B, C, DRB1 and DQB1; 500 to 550 for DQA1; fewer than 610 for DPA1; and roughly 450 for DPB1. A separate validation cohort of approximately 120 different subjects was used in addition to the approximately 610-subject first cohort. Both class I and class II loci were covered by HLA typing, at four-digit resolution. An early release covering more than 500 HLA-typed donors comprised roughly 300 gigabases of sequencing data and roughly 85 million unique TCR sequences. Several DR-DQ haplotypes were treated as single units for association and clustering because of strong linkage in the cohort. To predict cytomegalovirus infection status, the study brought together high-throughput TCR immunosequencing, statistical association of individual TCRs with disease status, and machine learning. The study was designed to test whether signatures of past pathogen exposure could be identified by cataloging public T cell receptors. An earlier analysis of approximately 580 of the donors used high-throughput TCR beta sequencing to judge whether each TCR beta V gene segment behaved as functional or pseudogenic. Every repertoire in the discovery cohort had been generated on one and the same sequencing platform. A later analysis re-analyzed previously published TCR beta repertoires from roughly 600 donors and added high-resolution HLA genotyping to study TCR occurrence patterns. Rather than using new phenotypic data, the later analysis identified candidate immune exposures from TCR beta sequences and from how often those sequences occurred across donors. Donor age, sex, ethnicity and CMV serostatus were collected together with the repertoire data. Of the approximately 400 genotyped donors, around 81% fell in the genetic ancestry cluster associated with self-reported Caucasian donors. A later genetic analysis used genome-wide SNP genotypes for 398 of the 666 donors, treating that subset as a discovery cohort. The T cell repertoires of roughly 660 subjects were profiled by immunosequencing and related to cytomegalovirus serostatus.

The cohort comprised fewer than 700 healthy bone marrow donors. Cohort members were all nominally healthy when sampled, although unrecorded immune exposures were likely present. The donor tested CMV seropositive, placing the donor among the approximately 310 seropositive members of the cohort. A peripheral blood sample was collected from each donor, and TCR beta sequencing was performed on peripheral blood mononuclear cells. Genomic DNA extraction from the blood cell samples was performed with the Qiagen DNeasy Blood Extraction Kit. As regards this clone: This receptor's antigen is unknown. The record has no base qualities; no much larger clone is one base away.

Germline trimming: 1 base from V, 0 bases from J; junction bases outside gene matches: 5. Looking up the germline V gene yields CDR1 MGHRA and CDR2 YSYEKL. There are 17 amino acids in the CDR3, from cysteine to phenylalanine inclusive. Only the CDR3 DNA is retained, 51 bases long and in frame from the first base. On the study overall, not on this receptor specifically: A few of the identified cytomegalovirus-associated TCR beta chains were confirmed in vitro to be specific for cytomegalovirus antigens. In a later analysis, several top co-occurrence clusters were reported to appear linked to parvovirus B19, influenza, CMV and Epstein-Barr virus. The study gave a list of 150 to 200 TCR beta chains associated with cytomegalovirus. It was suggested by the authors that the approach could potentially be generalized to other disease states and immunological phenotypes. The classifier was reported to diagnose cytomegalovirus status with high specificity and sensitivity in both the original and validation cohorts. Because HLA typing was unavailable for some donors at each locus, only the typed subset was used in association tests. Compared with equally common non-associated chains, HLA-associated TCR beta chains in a later analysis were more clonally expanded and had lower generation probabilities. According to a later genetic analysis, donors in an Asian-associated ancestry cluster had fewer N-insertions in productive TCRs than the roughly 670-donor mean. Some IMGT-functional V segments, including TRBV6-2 and TRBV6-3, could not be distinguished by the 87-base-pair reads and were therefore excluded. About 15 rarely observed V segments, including chromosome 9 orphons, were excluded from the earlier analysis of about 500 of the donors because counts were too low. An earlier analysis of approximately 600 of the donors showed that most TCR beta V segments appeared in productive rearrangements either about 87% or about 30% of the time, which broadly matched IMGT annotations. For the cohort, immune exposure information was limited to CMV serostatus. While some public TCRs were present in many individuals, most TCR sequences turned up only very rarely across donors. According to a later analysis, TCR association rates differed among HLA loci, with DRB1 alleles showing the most associated TCRs and HLA-C alleles showing the fewest. In a later genetic analysis, a missense DCLRE1C variant was associated with V-gene and J-gene trimming of TCR beta chains, and the association was replicated in an independent cohort. In a later analysis, some 17,000 TCR beta sequences were associated with specific HLA alleles at a false discovery rate of 0.05. Assigning TCR associations to individual alleles was difficult when HLA alleles, especially DR and DQ, strongly co-occurred. A group of highly shared sequence variants was considered likely to be a technical artifact of the sequencing pipeline. This cohort had only TCR beta chains sequenced, and the lack of alpha or paired-chain data limited which features could be detected. A further reported finding was that TCR beta sequences accurately predicted the HLA-A and HLA-B alleles for most subjects in the first cohort. The presence/absence analyses assumed that sequencing depth was roughly uniform across donors, and that assumption may not be true. Linkage disequilibrium might explain the correlated functional status among segregating V segments, but an unknown experimental factor could not be ruled out. In a later analysis, most CMV-associated TCR beta chains were found to appear HLA-restricted, with HLA associations seemingly driven largely by CMV exposure.

The library relied on the immunoSEQ multiplex PCR assay. For the multiplex PCR, a mixture combining 60 forward primers for TCR Vbeta segments and 13 reverse primers for TCR Jbeta segments was used. Amplification of the CDR3 region of rearranged TCR beta genes was performed with a multiplex PCR assay on genomic DNA. Amplified TCR beta libraries were sequenced as 87-base-pair reads on the Illumina HiSeq System. Per the source publication's procedure: In a later analysis, roughly 80 million unique TCR beta chains were counted across the 650 to 750 repertoires, and roughly 10 million of these chains were shared by at least two donors. To remove PCR and sequencing errors, raw reads were error-corrected and collapsed into unique sequences using a nearest-neighbor algorithm that merged closely related sequences. V, D and J gene segments were assigned by aligning CDR3 sequences to IMGT reference sequences. For a sequence to be retained, at least a six-nucleotide match to both a V gene segment and a J gene segment was required. Rearrangements were called productive when the CDR3 lacked stop codons and stayed in frame with V and J; all others were non-productive. Following IMGT convention, CDR3 was defined as the stretch from the second conserved V-encoded cysteine up to the conserved J-encoded phenylalanine. In an earlier analysis of more than 550 of the donors, sequences lacking an unambiguous match to a single V gene segment were excluded. An earlier analysis of fewer than 650 of the donors classified V segments as functional when productive rearrangements were above 56.7% and as segregating when the standard deviation between donors was above 5%. A statistical classification framework was developed to diagnose cytomegalovirus status using the catalog of TCR beta chain sequences. V and J gene assignment, in a later analysis, came from comparing TCR nucleotide sequences with IMGT/GENE-DB human TR gene sequences. In a later analysis, CDR3 sequences and most-parsimonious VDJ recombination scenarios were assigned using the TCRdist pipeline. In a later analysis, every TCR beta chain was defined by the combination of its CDR3 amino acid sequence and its V-gene family, and reads without a unique V-gene family were dropped. To address suspected cross-contamination and a sequencing artifact, a later analysis removed 550 to 750 highly shared, low-generation-probability nucleotide sequences. In a later analysis, a clonal expansion index for each public chain was calculated from normalized within-repertoire ranks of inferred template counts. In a later analysis, generation probabilities were computed using a VDJ recombination model fitted to out-of-frame rearrangements, and the results were checked against IGoR. A later analysis scored TCR-TCR, TCR-HLA and TCR-CMV co-occurrence with hypergeometric tests, applying a repertoire-size bias correction to TCR pairs. In a later analysis, false discovery rates were estimated by permuting HLA or CMV assignments 20 times. In a later analysis, co-occurring TCRs were grouped with DBSCAN, and TCRdist sequence similarity was added when clustering was performed within HLA-allele-positive subsets. For co-occurrence clustering, repertoires with fewer than 30,000 or more than 120,000 public chains were excluded, along with five repertoires with anomalous nucleotide sharing. Here the immuneACCESS table is served through TCRdb, limited to in-frame sequences with V and J called. Missing clones are a known gap in these copies; in checked studies unresolved V genes cover under half, and the rest lacks a known reason. V and J calls and clone size are those listed in that table; D and trimming were worked out from the DNA. The sample table shows 80,000 to 100,000 clones, and 70% to 80% are seen once. Approximately 20% of the sample goes to the ten largest clones.

This TCR derives from a man aged 25 to 40 in good health and CMV-seropositive. Sequenced material: PBMCs. This sequence uses TRBV4-1 and TRBJ2-5, with 10 bases matching TRBD1. The DNA sequence follows: TGCGCCAGCAGCCAAGCCCCCGGGACAGGGGACCAAGAGACCCAGTACTTC. The translation is CASSQAPGTGDQETQYF.